Shown below are 18 T cell receptor beta chains from a single sample sequenced in a study of cytomegalovirus exposure and HLA in healthy donors. TCRdb's table, derived via immunoSEQ multiplex PCR, lists solely in-frame clones and lacks some. This table holds around 65,000 clones, around 93% found once. The sample comprised PBMCs. Every receptor here comes from a man aged 18 to 35 in good health and CMV-seropositive.

The chain joins TRBV27 to TRBJ1-1; D gene uncertain. Germline CDR1 reads MNHEY; CDR2 reads SMNVEV (reference sequence). V dropped 3 bases and J dropped 3 bases, with 8 bases sitting between them. This CDR3 has 13 residues. CDR3 protein: CASSFLGDTEAFF. CDR3 DNA: TGTGCCAGCAGTTTTCTAGGAGACACTGAAGCTTTCTTT.

V gene TRBV7-8 combines with J gene TRBJ2-1, with D perhaps TRBD2 (6 bases). This CDR3 comprises 15 residues. V dropped 1 base and J dropped 7 bases, with 14 bases sitting between them. Germline V gene sequence: CDR1 SGHVS, CDR2 FQNEAQ. CDR3 in amino acids: CASSLGDSGLNEQFF. CDR3 sequence (DNA): TGTGCCAGCAGCTTAGGGGATAGCGGATTGAATGAGCAGTTCTTC. Filled out from reference TRBV7-8 and TRBJ2-1, the complete variable domain reads GAGVSQSPRYKVAKRGQDVALRCDPISGHVSLFWYQQALGQGPEFLTYFQNEAQLDKSGLPSDRFFAERPEGSVSTLKIQRTQQEDSAVYLCASSLGDSGLNEQFFGPGTRLTVL.

Turning to this clone: One junction end disagrees with the germline gene, perhaps due to a read error. CDR3 in amino acids: CASSPIRVNGRAYDEQFF. The CDR3 nucleotides are TGTGCCAGCAGTCCCATCCGGGTTAACGGGAGGGCCTACGATGAGCAGTTCTTC. The gene calls are TRBV27 and TRBJ2-1; 8 positions match TRBD2. Germline V gives CDR1 MNHEY, CDR2 SMNVEV (reference sequence). The CDR3 contains 18 residues.

The rearrangement links TRBV6-1 to TRBJ2-2; D remains unclear. The CDR3 has 14 amino acids. The germline V gene has CDR1 MNHNS and CDR2 SASEGT. Trimming left V 6 bases short and J 0 bases short, with 8 bases between. The CDR3: CASSQKTNTGELFF. Written as DNA, the CDR3 is TGTGCCAGCAGCCAGAAAACGAACACCGGGGAGCTGTTTTTT.

The V and J genes are TRBV7-9 and TRBJ2-4; D might be TRBD1 (6 bases). Trimming removed 5 bases from V and 1 base from J, with 9 bases in between. The CDR3 consists of 14 residues. CDR1 is SEHNR and CDR2 is FQNEAQ in the germline V gene (reference sequence). This CDR3 is CASSPQGAKNIQYF. In nucleotides, the CDR3 is TGTGCCAGCAGCCCTCAGGGGGCCAAAAACATTCAGTACTTC.

The chain combines TRBV25-1 with TRBJ2-7, with D possibly TRBD1 on 6 matching bases. Trimming removed 5 bases at V and 5 bases at J, with 13 bases between. Germline V gene data show CDR1 as MGHDK and CDR2 as SYGVNS. The CDR3 spans 13 residues. In nucleotides, the CDR3 is TGTGCCAGCAGTTACAGGGAAAAGGACGAGCAGTACTTC. Protein product: CASSYREKDEQYF.

In this sample, this clone turned up once. This chain connects TRBV30 to TRBJ2-7; weak D call: TRBD1 (7 bases). CDR3 length: 14 amino acids. The germline CDR1 and CDR2 sequences are GTSNPN and SVGIG (reference sequence). The DNA for the CDR3 is TGTGCACAGGGGAGAATAGCGGAGAACTACGAGCAGTACTTC. Translating it yields CAQGRIAENYEQYF.

This chain connects TRBV28 to TRBJ2-3; 10 bases align to TRBD2. The germline gives CDR1 MDHEN, CDR2 SYDVKM. This CDR3 has 14 amino acids. V was clipped by 8 bases and J by 1 base; unmatched bases: 3. In nucleotides, the CDR3 is TGTGCCAGCCAGCGGGAGGGCCGCACAGATACGCAGTATTTT. This codes for CASQREGRTDTQYF.

The rearrangement links TRBV19 to TRBJ2-5; a weak D match, TRBD2 (7 bases). Between the trimmed V and J ends, which lost 9 bases and 1 base, there was a span of 15 bases. This CDR3 contains 14 residues. CDR1 and CDR2 from the germline V gene are LNHDA and SQIVND (reference sequence). The CDR3 bases are TGTGCCAGCAATTTAGGGGGGGGCCAAGAGACCCAGTACTTC. This translates into CASNLGGGQETQYF. Supplemented by reference TRBV19 and TRBJ2-5, the full variable domain reads DGGITQSPKYLFRKEGQNVTLSCEQNLNHDAMYWYRQDPGQGLRLIYYSQIVNDFQKGDIAEGYSVSREKKESFPLTVTSAQKNPTAFYLCASNLGGGQETQYFGPGTRLLVL.

The V call is TRBV9, the J call TRBJ1-5, with D tentatively TRBD1 (6 bases). Trimming took 3 bases from V and 1 from J, leaving 8 bases between them. The CDR3 runs to 14 residues. The germline V gene has CDR1 SGDLS and CDR2 YYNGEE. The CDR3 nucleotides are TGTGCCAGCAGCGGAACAGGGAGCAATCAGCCCCAGCATTTT. Its protein is CASSGTGSNQPQHF.

This chain joins TRBV19 and TRBJ2-3; 10 bases align to TRBD1. Germline CDR1 and CDR2: LNHDA and SQIVND (reference sequence). The CDR3 length is 15 residues. The V gene end was trimmed by 1 base and the J gene end by 3 bases; junction bases not matched to a gene: 1. The DNA of the CDR3 is TGTGCCAGTAGTATAGGACAGGGGGCAACAGATACGCAGTATTTT. Translating gives CASSIGQGATDTQYF.

The chain joins TRBV25-1 to TRBJ2-2, with 10 bases matching TRBD2. Germline V lookup: CDR1 MGHDK, CDR2 SYGVNS. The J segment lost 8 bases and the V segment lost 5 bases, leaving 14 bases of the junction unmatched. The CDR3 length is 17 residues. This CDR3 is CASSSSLAGGPTGELFF. The CDR3 bases are TGTGCCAGCAGTTCCTCTTTAGCGGGAGGTCCAACAGGGGAGCTGTTTTTT.

The rearrangement joins TRBV7-3 to TRBJ2-1; 10 bases align to TRBD2. This CDR3 is 15 amino acids long. The V gene's germline CDR1 is SGHTA and CDR2 FQGTGA. Trimming at V came to 2 bases and at J to 4 bases, leaving 2 bases not matched to a gene. CDR3 coding DNA: TGTGCCAGCAGCTTAGGACTAGCGGCATACAATGAGCAGTTCTTC. Encoded protein: CASSLGLAAYNEQFF.

V gene TRBV7-9 combines with J gene TRBJ2-7; maybe TRBD2 (6 bases). This CDR3 spans 14 amino acids. Trimming removed 0 bases at V and 2 bases at J, with 8 bases between. CDR1 is SEHNR and CDR2 is FQNEAQ in the germline V gene (reference sequence). The CDR3: CASSLAGGAYEQYF. The CDR3 nucleotides read TGTGCCAGCAGCTTAGCGGGAGGTGCCTACGAGCAGTACTTC.

V gene TRBV4-1 combines with J gene TRBJ1-5; D might be TRBD1 (5 bases). Germline assignment: CDR1 MGHRA and CDR2 YSYEKL. Trimming cost V 2 bases and J 1 base, with 12 bases left between them. The CDR3 extends over 16 amino acids. CDR3 loop: CASSQTGVGSNQPQHF. The CDR3 DNA sequence: TGCGCCAGCAGCCAAACAGGAGTCGGGAGCAATCAGCCCCAGCATTTT.

The chain is built from TRBV30 and TRBJ1-4, with D possibly matching TRBD1 (6 bases). Trimming stripped 0 bases from V and 8 bases from J, with 10 bases between. Germline CDR1 is GTSNPN and CDR2 is SVGIG (reference sequence). The CDR3 contains 13 residues. CDR3 sequence reads: CAWSVQGREKLFF. In DNA, the CDR3 is TGTGCCTGGAGTGTACAGGGAAGGGAAAAACTGTTTTTT.

CDR3 bases: TGCGCCAGCAGCCCTGGACAGGGCTCCGATACGCAGTATTTT. Translated: CASSPGQGSDTQYF. The V gene is TRBV5-1, the J gene TRBJ2-3; 8 bases line up with TRBD1. The V gene end was trimmed by 4 bases and the J gene end by 6 bases; junction bases not matched to a gene: 7. The CDR3 length is 14 residues. Germline V lookup: CDR1 SGHRS, CDR2 YFSETQ.

The chain has TRBV4-1 and TRBJ2-3, with 16 positions matching TRBD2. The CDR3 covers 16 residues. With 0 bases clipped from V and 6 bases from J, the junction kept 0 bases outside the gene matches. Germline CDR1 reads MGHRA; CDR2 reads YSYEKL. CDR3 protein: CASSQEGLAGGDTQYF. For the CDR3, the DNA is TGCGCCAGCAGCCAAGAGGGACTAGCGGGAGGGGATACGCAGTATTTT.